The following is a T cell receptor beta chain sequence with its context. This entry comes from a study of OX40 agonist ivuxolimab in advanced cancers. Study summary: Of the participants, approximately 36% had some prior anti-PD-1, anti-PD-L1 or anti-CTLA-4 therapy, which was allowed.

The CDR3 extends over 15 amino acids. V was pared by 5 bases and J by 0 bases, with 7 bases of the junction left unmatched. Germline V CDR1 and CDR2: SGHTS, YDEGEE. Clones were read by immunoSEQ multiplex PCR, and TCRdb kept only the in-frame ones, dropping some. This sample has about 120,000 clones, with about nine tenths found just once. The rearrangement links TRBV5-8 to TRBJ2-7, with 8 bases fitting TRBD2. This TCR was sampled from an adult with an advanced solid tumor such as melanoma, head and neck, liver or kidney cancer. The sample was CD4+ or CD8+ T cells sorted from blood, taken in a trial of the OX40 agonist ivuxolimab. In DNA form, the CDR3 reads TGTGCCAGCAGAATGCCGGGGGGGGGCTCCTACGAGCAGTACTTC. It translates to CASRMPGGGSYEQYF.